This TCR beta chain was profiled in a study of cytomegalovirus exposure and HLA in healthy donors. About this clone: Its matching antigen is unknown.

V dropped 2 bases and J dropped 4; count of bases not matched to a gene: 3. CDR3 length: 14 residues. CDR1 and CDR2 (germline): MRHNA, SNTAGT. Notes on the study in general: Listed as cytomegalovirus-associated were approximately 160 TCR beta chains.

In the PCR, 60 Vbeta and 13 Jbeta primers were used. TCRdb's table, derived via immunoSEQ multiplex PCR, lists solely in-frame clones and lacks some. The data hold about 82,000 clones, with about 70% observed a single time. The clonotype originates from a woman aged 50 to 65 in good health and CMV-seropositive. The V call is TRBV6-4, the J call TRBJ2-3; 7 bases map to TRBD2. Sequencing used PBMCs. The DNA of the CDR3 is TGTGCCAGCAGTGACCGGGAGGCGGCAGATACGCAGTATTTT. It specifies CASSDREAADTQYF.